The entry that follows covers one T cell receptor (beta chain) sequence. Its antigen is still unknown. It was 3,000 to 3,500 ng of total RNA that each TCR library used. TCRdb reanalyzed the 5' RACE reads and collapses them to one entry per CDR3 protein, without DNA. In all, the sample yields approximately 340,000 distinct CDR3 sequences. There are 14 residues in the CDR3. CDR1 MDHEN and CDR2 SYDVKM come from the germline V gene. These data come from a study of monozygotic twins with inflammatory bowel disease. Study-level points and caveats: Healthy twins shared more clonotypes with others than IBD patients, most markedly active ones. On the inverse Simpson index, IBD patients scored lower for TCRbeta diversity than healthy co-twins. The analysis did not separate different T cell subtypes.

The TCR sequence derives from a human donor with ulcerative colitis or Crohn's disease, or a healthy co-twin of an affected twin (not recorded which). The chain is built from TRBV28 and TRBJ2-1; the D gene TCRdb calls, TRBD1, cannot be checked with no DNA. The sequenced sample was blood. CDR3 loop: CASSRTDRGKEQFF. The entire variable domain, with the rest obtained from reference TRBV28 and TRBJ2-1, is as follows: DVKVTQSSRYLVKRTGEKVFLECVQDMDHENMFWYRQDPGLGLRLIYFSYDVKMKEKGDIPEGYSVSREKKERFSLILESASTNQTSMYLCASSRTDRGKEQFFGPGTRLTVL.